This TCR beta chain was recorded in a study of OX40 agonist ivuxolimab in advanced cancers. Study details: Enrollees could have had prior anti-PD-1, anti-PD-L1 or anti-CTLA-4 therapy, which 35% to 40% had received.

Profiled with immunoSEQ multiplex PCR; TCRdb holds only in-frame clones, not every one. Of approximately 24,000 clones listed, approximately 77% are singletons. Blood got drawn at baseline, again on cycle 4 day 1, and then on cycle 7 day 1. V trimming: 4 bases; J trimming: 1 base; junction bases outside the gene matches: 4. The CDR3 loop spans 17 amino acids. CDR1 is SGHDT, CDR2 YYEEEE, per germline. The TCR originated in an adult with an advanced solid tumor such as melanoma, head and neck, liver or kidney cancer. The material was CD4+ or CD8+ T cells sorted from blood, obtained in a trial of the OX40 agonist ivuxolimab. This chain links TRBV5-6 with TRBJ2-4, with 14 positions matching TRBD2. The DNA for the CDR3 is TGTGCCAGCAGCCCGGGACTAGCGGGGGAGGCCAAAAACATTCAGTACTTC. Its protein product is CASSPGLAGEAKNIQYF.